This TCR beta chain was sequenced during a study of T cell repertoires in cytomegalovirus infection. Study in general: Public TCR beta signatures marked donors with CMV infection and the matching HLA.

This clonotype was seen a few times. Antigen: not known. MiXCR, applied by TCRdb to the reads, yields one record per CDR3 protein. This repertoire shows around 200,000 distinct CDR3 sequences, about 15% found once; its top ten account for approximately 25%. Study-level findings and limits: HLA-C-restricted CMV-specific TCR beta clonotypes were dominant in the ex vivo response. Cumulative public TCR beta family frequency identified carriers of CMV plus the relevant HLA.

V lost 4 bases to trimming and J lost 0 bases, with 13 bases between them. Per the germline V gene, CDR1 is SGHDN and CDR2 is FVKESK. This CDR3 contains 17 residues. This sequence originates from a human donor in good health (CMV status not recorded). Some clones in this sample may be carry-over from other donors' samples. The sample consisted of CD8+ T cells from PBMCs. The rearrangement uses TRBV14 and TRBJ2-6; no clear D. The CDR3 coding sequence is TGTGCCAGCAGCCCAAGCCCACAGTTCTCTGGGGCCAACGTCCTGACTTTC. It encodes CASSPSPQFSGANVLTF.